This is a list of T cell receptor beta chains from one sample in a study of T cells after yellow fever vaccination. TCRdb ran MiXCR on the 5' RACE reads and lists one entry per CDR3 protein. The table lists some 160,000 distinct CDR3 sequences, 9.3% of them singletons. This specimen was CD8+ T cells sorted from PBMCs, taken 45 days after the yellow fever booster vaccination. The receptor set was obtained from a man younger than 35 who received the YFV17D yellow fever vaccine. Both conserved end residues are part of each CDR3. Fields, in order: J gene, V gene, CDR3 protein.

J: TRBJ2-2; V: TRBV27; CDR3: CATTSVLGELFF
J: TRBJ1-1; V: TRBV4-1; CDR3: CASSHYGGNTEAFF
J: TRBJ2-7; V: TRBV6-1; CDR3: CASSDTTGMQYF
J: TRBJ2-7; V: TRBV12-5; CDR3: CASRVGDRGLYEQYF
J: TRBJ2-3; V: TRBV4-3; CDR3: CASSQDIADTQYF
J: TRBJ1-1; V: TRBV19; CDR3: CASSLMGQMNTEAFF
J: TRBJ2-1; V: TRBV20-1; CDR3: CSASWTSGGLYNEQFF
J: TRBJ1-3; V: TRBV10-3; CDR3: CAISTGAGNTIYF
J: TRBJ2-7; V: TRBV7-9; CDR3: CASSSTRERGHEQYF
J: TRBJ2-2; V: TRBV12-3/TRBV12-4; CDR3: CASSLTLAVSTGELFF
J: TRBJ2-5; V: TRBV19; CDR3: CASSTNEGRETQYF
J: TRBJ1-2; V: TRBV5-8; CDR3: CATWRNYGYTF
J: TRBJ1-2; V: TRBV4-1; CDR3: CASSQVGDRGYGYTF
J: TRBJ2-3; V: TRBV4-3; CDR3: CASSQDRWGTGGTQYF
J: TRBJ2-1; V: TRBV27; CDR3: CASSLGGTYNEQFF
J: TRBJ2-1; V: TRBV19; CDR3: CASSTLSSGGSYNEQFF
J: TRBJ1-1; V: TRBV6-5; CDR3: CASSSPGQGWTEAFF
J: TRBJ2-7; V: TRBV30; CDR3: CAWSSYSYEQYF
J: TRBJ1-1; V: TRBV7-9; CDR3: CASSRPIGTEAFF
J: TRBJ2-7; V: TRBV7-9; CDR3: CASRGRDSPSEQYF
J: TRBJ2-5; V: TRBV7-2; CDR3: CASSAQARQETQYF
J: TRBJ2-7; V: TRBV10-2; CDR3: CASSPGRDSPSYEQYF
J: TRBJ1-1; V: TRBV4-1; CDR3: CASSQGFPQGAVEAFF
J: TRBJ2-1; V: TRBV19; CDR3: CASSIGGNSYNEQFF
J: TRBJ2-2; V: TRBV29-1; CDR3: CSVKNTGELFF
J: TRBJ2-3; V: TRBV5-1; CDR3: CASSWAPTSADTQYF
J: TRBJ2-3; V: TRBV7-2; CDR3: CASSLARTSGGELPDTQYF
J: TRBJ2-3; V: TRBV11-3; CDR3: CASSTPGDGTDTQYF
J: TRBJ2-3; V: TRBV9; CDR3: CASSVVGGRGDTQYF
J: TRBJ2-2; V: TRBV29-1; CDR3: CSVGQDGELFF
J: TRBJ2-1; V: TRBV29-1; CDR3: CSVEWTGLNNEQFF
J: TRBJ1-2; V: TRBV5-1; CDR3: CASSFNRDRGGNYGYTF
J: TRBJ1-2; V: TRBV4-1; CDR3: CASSQDWAGSGYGYTF
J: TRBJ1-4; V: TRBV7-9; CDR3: CASSLADIATNEKLFF
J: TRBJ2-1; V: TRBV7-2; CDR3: CASSSPTAGEQFF
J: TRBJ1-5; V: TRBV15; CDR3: CATSREGGNQPQHF
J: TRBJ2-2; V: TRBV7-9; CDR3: CASSSRAGGQDGELFF
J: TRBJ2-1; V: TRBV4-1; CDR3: CASSQGSLGGYNEQFF
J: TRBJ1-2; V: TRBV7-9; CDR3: CASSLKQGPSSRGYTF
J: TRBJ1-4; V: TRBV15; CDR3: CATSRVQGVNEKLFF
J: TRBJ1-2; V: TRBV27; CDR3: CASRPTSATGGRGNTF
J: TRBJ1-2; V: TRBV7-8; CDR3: CASSLAVKGDYGYTF
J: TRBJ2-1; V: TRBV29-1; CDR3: CSVEDQSRQFF
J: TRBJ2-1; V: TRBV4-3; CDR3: CASSQRLARANEQFF
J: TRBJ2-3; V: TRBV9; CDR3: CASSVGISGGSDTQYF
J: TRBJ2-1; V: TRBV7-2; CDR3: CASSLFTNEQFF
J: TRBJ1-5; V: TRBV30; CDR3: CAWSKGTGSYNQPQHF
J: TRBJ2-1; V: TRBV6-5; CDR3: CASRGAGNEQFF
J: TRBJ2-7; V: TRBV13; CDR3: CASSSNLKTGTYEQYF
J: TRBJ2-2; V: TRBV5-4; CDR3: CASSLGAGGNTGELFF
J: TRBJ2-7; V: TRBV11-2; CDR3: CASSQTANYEQYF
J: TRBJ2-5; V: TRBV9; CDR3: CASSAHAGGVLQETQYF
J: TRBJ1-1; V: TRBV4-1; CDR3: CASSHEGRGVGTEAFF
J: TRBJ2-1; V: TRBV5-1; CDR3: CASSLIGLSGALYNEQFF
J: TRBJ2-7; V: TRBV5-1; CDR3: CASSLAGQGTGYEQYF